The text below deals with one T cell receptor (beta chain). A much bigger clone sits one base away, suggesting this may be a read error. Both TCR beta VDJ combination and CDR3 sequence profiling were carried out. Genomic DNA was the template for this profiling. TCRdb passed the reads through MiXCR, listing each CDR3 protein once. The sample consists of 120,000 or so distinct CDR3 sequences, less than 50% of them appearing once. This entry comes from a study of CD8+CD57+ T cells in acquired aplastic anemia. CDR3 length: 14 residues. The V and J ends lost 4 bases and 4 bases respectively, with 11 bases between them. CDR1 and CDR2 from the germline V gene are SGHAT and FQNNGV. CD8+CD57+ cell expansion, shown by flow cytometry, had occurred in the patients selected for sequencing.

V usage is TRBV11-2 and J usage is TRBJ1-5; weak D call: TRBD1 (6 bases). The clonotype was recovered from a human donor with aplastic anemia. The sample consisted of sorted CD4+, CD8+, or CD8+CD57+ T cells (not recorded which) from PBMCs. CDR3 sequence reads: CASSSGQNNQPQHF. For the CDR3, the DNA is TGTGCCAGCAGCTCCGGACAGAATAATCAGCCCCAGCATTTT.